This is a list of T cell receptor beta chains from one sample in a study of patients and donors after allogeneic stem cell transplantation. Using its own MiXCR run on the RT-PCR reads, TCRdb lists one record per CDR3 protein. The sample carries roughly 230,000 distinct CDR3 sequences, 13% to 15% recorded once. The sequenced sample was blood, either unsorted or a sorted T cell fraction (not recorded which). The receptors were sampled from a human donor who was either an allogeneic HSCT recipient or a stem cell or donor lymphocyte infusion donor (not recorded which). It is not recorded whose cells these are; they may come from a transplant donor. Each CDR3 is given with its conserved first and last residue. The order of the fields is D gene, clone size, V gene, J gene, CDR3 protein, CDR3 DNA. A D gene is named only where the DNA matches it firmly. Where a row states a size, it is once, few, many or the class of an expanded clone; other rows omit it.

d_call: .
clone_size: many
v_call: TRBV5-1
j_call: TRBJ1-2
cdr3_aa: CASSPIFGGRSAHGYTF
cdr3_nt: TGCGCCAGCAGCCCAATCTTCGGGGGGCGTTCGGCCCATGGCTACACCTTC

d_call: .
clone_size: many
v_call: TRBV4-1
j_call: TRBJ1-1
cdr3_aa: CASSQEAPNARSTEAFF
cdr3_nt: TGCGCCAGCAGCCAAGAGGCGCCTAATGCGAGATCCACTGAAGCTTTCTTT

d_call: TRBD2
clone_size: .
v_call: TRBV29-1
j_call: TRBJ2-5
cdr3_aa: CSVGLAGGQRETQYF
cdr3_nt: TGCAGCGTGGGACTAGCGGGAGGGCAAAGGGAGACCCAGTACTTC

d_call: .
clone_size: .
v_call: TRBV10-3
j_call: TRBJ2-5
cdr3_aa: CAISRQFGETQYF
cdr3_nt: TGTGCCATCAGTCGACAGTTTGGAGAGACCCAGTACTTC

d_call: .
clone_size: .
v_call: TRBV4-2
j_call: TRBJ2-3
cdr3_aa: CASSQGGPLLDTQYF
cdr3_nt: TGTGCCAGCAGCCAGGGGGGGCCATTGTTAGATACGCAGTATTTT

d_call: TRBD2
clone_size: few
v_call: TRBV7-6
j_call: TRBJ2-1
cdr3_aa: CASSLNAGGSSYNEQFF
cdr3_nt: TGTGCCAGCAGCCTGAACGCGGGGGGCAGCTCCTACAATGAGCAGTTCTTC

d_call: TRBD1
clone_size: many
v_call: TRBV5-6
j_call: TRBJ1-2
cdr3_aa: CASSFTGGDGYTF
cdr3_nt: TGTGCCAGCAGCTTCACAGGGGGCGATGGCTACACCTTC

d_call: TRBD1
clone_size: .
v_call: TRBV2
j_call: TRBJ1-2
cdr3_aa: CAKGGQGSGYTF
cdr3_nt: TGTGCCAAAGGGGGACAGGGTAGTGGCTACACCTTC

d_call: .
clone_size: few
v_call: TRBV5-1
j_call: TRBJ1-4
cdr3_aa: CASSLGGHHSPEKLFF
cdr3_nt: TGCGCCAGCAGCTTGGGGGGGCACCATAGCCCGGAAAAACTGTTTTTT

d_call: .
clone_size: many
v_call: TRBV29-1
j_call: TRBJ2-3
cdr3_aa: CSVEDRPPGDTQYF
cdr3_nt: TGCAGCGTTGAAGATAGACCTCCAGGAGATACGCAGTATTTT

d_call: .
clone_size: few
v_call: TRBV5-5
j_call: TRBJ2-1
cdr3_aa: CASSLTGQIYNEQFF
cdr3_nt: TGTGCCAGCAGCTTAACTGGACAGATTTACAATGAGCAGTTCTTC

d_call: .
clone_size: .
v_call: TRBV2
j_call: TRBJ2-3
cdr3_aa: CASSVAETTDTQYF
cdr3_nt: TGTGCCAGCAGTGTCGCCGAAACAACAGATACGCAGTATTTT

d_call: .
clone_size: .
v_call: TRBV29-1
j_call: TRBJ1-1
cdr3_aa: CSGKGEMNTEAFF
cdr3_nt: TGCAGCGGGAAGGGGGAGATGAACACTGAAGCTTTCTTT

d_call: TRBD1
clone_size: .
v_call: TRBV7-3
j_call: TRBJ1-1
cdr3_aa: CASSANLGGNTEAFF
cdr3_nt: TGTGCCAGCAGCGCTAACTTAGGGGGCAACACTGAAGCTTTCTTT

d_call: .
clone_size: .
v_call: TRBV5-1
j_call: TRBJ2-2
cdr3_aa: CASSLVGGLAGELFF
cdr3_nt: TGCGCCAGCAGCTTGGTCGGTGGTTTGGCCGGGGAGCTGTTTTTT

d_call: .
clone_size: .
v_call: TRBV18
j_call: TRBJ1-2
cdr3_aa: CASSPFAAGGTAIYGYTF
cdr3_nt: TGTGCCAGCTCACCCTTCGCGGCAGGAGGGACGGCTATATATGGCTACACCTTC

d_call: TRBD1
clone_size: .
v_call: TRBV15
j_call: TRBJ1-5
cdr3_aa: CATSRDSGQGEPQHF
cdr3_nt: TGTGCCACCAGCAGGGATAGCGGACAGGGGGAGCCCCAGCATTTT

d_call: .
clone_size: many
v_call: TRBV5-4
j_call: TRBJ2-2
cdr3_aa: CASSLRAGTNTGELFF
cdr3_nt: TGTGCCAGCAGCTTGAGGGCGGGGACGAACACCGGGGAGCTGTTTTTT

d_call: .
clone_size: many
v_call: TRBV6-5
j_call: TRBJ1-2
cdr3_aa: CASALRGYGYTF
cdr3_nt: TGTGCCAGCGCACTTCGAGGCTATGGCTACACCTTC

d_call: .
clone_size: .
v_call: TRBV19
j_call: TRBJ2-1
cdr3_aa: CASSRDFYNEQFF
cdr3_nt: TGTGCCAGTAGTAGGGACTTCTACAATGAGCAGTTCTTC

d_call: .
clone_size: few
v_call: TRBV5-1
j_call: TRBJ2-7
cdr3_aa: CASRGEYEQYF
cdr3_nt: TGCGCCAGCAGGGGGGAATACGAGCAGTACTTC

d_call: TRBD2
clone_size: many
v_call: TRBV5-1
j_call: TRBJ2-7
cdr3_aa: CASSVGRNYEQYF
cdr3_nt: TGCGCCAGCAGCGTCGGGAGGAACTACGAGCAGTACTTC

d_call: TRBD2
clone_size: many
v_call: TRBV6-2/TRBV6-3
j_call: TRBJ2-1
cdr3_aa: CASRGLAGGTSSYNEQFF
cdr3_nt: TGTGCCAGCAGGGGACTAGCGGGGGGTACAAGCTCCTACAATGAGCAGTTCTTC

d_call: .
clone_size: .
v_call: TRBV5-1
j_call: TRBJ1-3
cdr3_aa: CASSFGTEGNTIYF
cdr3_nt: TGCGCCAGCAGCTTTGGGACGGAGGGAAACACCATATATTTT

d_call: TRBD2
clone_size: few
v_call: TRBV5-4
j_call: TRBJ2-3
cdr3_aa: CASSPRRGVTDTQYF
cdr3_nt: TGTGCCAGCAGCCCAAGGCGGGGGGTCACAGATACGCAGTATTTT

d_call: .
clone_size: .
v_call: TRBV5-1
j_call: TRBJ2-2
cdr3_aa: CASSRSVTGELFF
cdr3_nt: TGCGCCAGCAGTAGGTCTGTAACTGGGGAGCTGTTTTTT